This TCR beta chain comes out of a study of T cells in Graves' hyperthyroidism and ophthalmopathy. Study-wide findings and caveats: Ophthalmopathy, which appeared later, was predicted by the model a median 6.5 months before onset.

TCR beta CDR3 region amplification was performed from RNA transcripts. Initially, a first-round RT-PCR of the TCR CDR3 employed the HTBI primer set. In TCRdb, the multiplex PCR reads were re-called with MiXCR into one record per CDR3 protein. The sample has about 600,000 distinct CDR3 sequences; approximately 15% are singletons. In making diagnoses, clinical symptoms, serum thyroxine and TRAb, thyroid ultrasound and orbital computed tomography were all used. The V gene's germline CDR1 is SEHNR and CDR2 FQNEAQ (reference sequence). V shed 2 bases, J shed 6 bases, and the junction held 7 bases outside the gene matches. The CDR3 runs 15 residues. This clonotype appeared many times. Its antigen is still unknown.

The chain joins TRBV7-9 to TRBJ2-7; TRBD2 agrees at 10 bases. The sequencing sample was made of blood. The sequence was obtained from a woman aged 45-59 years with Graves' ophthalmopathy. CDR3 in DNA: TGTGCCAGCAGCTTAAACAGCGGGAGGGCCGGCGAGCAGTACTTC. Encoded protein: CASSLNSGRAGEQYF.